The 32 T cell receptor beta chains reported below all come from one sample, sequenced in a study of beta chain features in type 1 diabetes. Findings and caveats of the study: A moderate, significant TCRB CDR3 shortening appeared in type 1 diabetes across four CD4+ subsets.

Sequenced material consisted of expressed TCRB transcripts (all of the isolated RNA was reverse transcribed). Using immunoSEQ multiplex PCR, the repertoire was profiled, and TCRdb retains in-frame clones only, with some absent. Among roughly 300,000 clones listed, about a tenth were seen once. Their specific antigens are unknown. Sample: central memory CD4+ T cells from blood. The origin of the receptors is a man between 25 and 39 years old with type 1 diabetes.

The chain couples TRBV5-6 to TRBJ1-1; no reliable D call. Trimming took off 3 bases at V and 3 bases at J, with 9 bases between the two ends. Germline CDR1 reads SGHDT; CDR2 reads YYEEEE. This CDR3 is built from 13 residues. The CDR3 here is CASSWTRDTEAFF. CDR3 coding DNA: TGTGCCAGCAGCTGGACGAGGGACACTGAAGCTTTCTTT.

The chain links TRBV7-8 to TRBJ2-7; 10 positions agree with TRBD2. Per the germline V gene, CDR1 is SGHVS and CDR2 is FQNEAQ. The CDR3 length is 15 residues. J gave up 3 bases and V 4 bases, and 6 bases lay outside the gene matches. CDR3 sequence: CASSSRTSGFYEQYF. The CDR3, as DNA: TGTGCCAGCAGCTCGCGGACTAGCGGCTTCTACGAGCAGTACTTC. The full variable domain, its missing parts supplied by reference TRBV7-8 and TRBJ2-7, is GAGVSQSPRYKVAKRGQDVALRCDPISGHVSLFWYQQALGQGPEFLTYFQNEAQLDKSGLPSDRFFAERPEGSVSTLKIQRTQQEDSAVYLCASSSRTSGFYEQYFGPGTRLTVT.

This clone turned up a few times. The V call is TRBV28, the J call TRBJ2-1, with TRBD1 identical over 11 bases. The V and J ends lost 6 bases and 6 bases, in that order; junction bases with no gene match: 7. The CDR3 runs to 15 residues. Germline V gives CDR1 MDHEN, CDR2 SYDVKM. CDR3 residues: CASSPAGQGGNEQFF. As DNA, the CDR3 is TGTGCCAGCAGCCCCGCGGGACAGGGGGGCAATGAGCAGTTCTTC.

This clone occurred many times. The chain's CDR3 is CASSVQGPDSPLHF. The CDR3 bases are TGTGCCAGCAGTGTGCAGGGGCCGGATTCACCCCTCCACTTT. This sequence joins TRBV2 and TRBJ1-6, with a possible D match to TRBD1 (6 bases). Germline lookup yields CDR1 SNHLY and CDR2 FYNNEI. The CDR3 is made up of 14 amino acids. Trimming left V 4 bases short and J 8 bases short, with 12 bases between. The full variable domain, completed using reference TRBV2 and TRBJ1-6, is EPEVTQTPSHQVTQMGQEVILRCVPISNHLYFYWYRQILGQKVEFLVSFYNNEISEKSEIFDDQFSVERPDGSNFTLKIRSTKLEDSAMYFCASSVQGPDSPLHFGNGTRLTVT.

The chain links TRBV29-1 to TRBJ1-4, with 9 bases fitting TRBD1. V was clipped by 6 bases and J by 8 bases; unmatched bases: 7. The CDR3 totals 13 residues. In germline, CDR1 is SQVTM, CDR2 ANQGSEA. The CDR3, as DNA: TGCAGCGTACGACGGGACAGGGAAGAAAAACTGTTTTTT. Translation gives CSVRRDREEKLFF. Full variable domain (missing parts from reference TRBV29-1 and TRBJ1-4): SAVISQKPSRDICQRGTSLTIQCQVDSQVTMMFWYRQQPGQSLTLIATANQGSEATYESGFVIDKFPISRPNLTFSTLTVSNMSPEDSSIYLCSVRRDREEKLFFGSGTQLSVL.

This clone was recorded many times. The chain combines TRBV10-3 with TRBJ2-3; 9 nucleotides agree with TRBD2. This CDR3 region has 16 residues. Germline-derived CDR1 and CDR2 are ENHRY and SYGVKD. Losses at the gene ends were 3 bases for V and 2 bases for J; bases not matched to a gene: 6. The DNA of the CDR3 is TGTGCCATCAGTGATGGTAGCGGGGGACTCACAGATACGCAGTATTTT. This codes for CAISDGSGGLTDTQYF.

The gene calls are TRBV7-9 and TRBJ1-2; D unresolved. Per germline, CDR1 SEHNR and CDR2 FQNEAQ (reference sequence). Trimming took 0 bases from V and 4 from J, leaving 12 bases between them. CDR3 length: 15 amino acids. CDR3 residues: CASSLAPGRTYGYTF. CDR3 sequence (DNA): TGTGCCAGCAGCTTAGCCCCTGGGCGGACCTATGGCTACACCTTC.

There are a few counts of this clone. This may stem from a read error, because a much larger clone lies one nucleotide away. The chain employs TRBV6-5 and TRBJ1-3; no reliable D call. Trimming pared 2 bases from V and 2 bases from J, leaving 4 bases between. This CDR3 spans 13 amino acids. Germline CDR1 reads MNHEY; CDR2 reads SVGAGI. The CDR3 loop is CASSYTAGNTIYF. CDR3 bases: TGTGCCAGCAGTTACACGGCTGGAAACACCATATATTTT.

A few counts support this clone. J is TRBJ1-2 and V is TRBV19; D is uncertain. This CDR3 contains 14 residues. V was pared by 6 bases and J by 4 bases, with 15 bases between. Germline lookup yields CDR1 LNHDA and CDR2 SQIVND (reference sequence). The CDR3 here is CASSPTREGYGYTF. The CDR3 DNA follows: TGTGCCAGTAGCCCCACAAGGGAGGGCTATGGCTACACCTTC.

This chain connects TRBV10-3 to TRBJ2-3; D perhaps matches TRBD2 (6 bases). The V gene lost 0 bases and the J gene lost 5 bases, with 12 bases spanning the gap. Germline CDR1 is ENHRY and CDR2 is SYGVKD. This CDR3 has 15 residues. CDR3 DNA sequence: TGTGCCATCAGTGAGTCAAGGAGGGCGGGAGATACGCAGTATTTT. This gives the protein CAISESRRAGDTQYF.

This clone was seen a few times. The chain employs TRBV7-2 and TRBJ2-7; 8 positions agree with TRBD2. The CDR3 is 16 residues long. Germline lookup yields CDR1 SGHTA and CDR2 FQGNSA. V lost 5 bases to trimming and J lost 2 bases; unmatched junction nucleotides: 11. Here the CDR3 reads CASSTQSGGGTYEQYF. DNA of the CDR3: TGTGCCAGCAGCACACAATCAGGCGGGGGGACCTACGAGCAGTACTTC. The variable domain in full, completed from reference TRBV7-2 and TRBJ2-7, reads GAGVSQSPSNKVTEKGKDVELRCDPISGHTALYWYRQSLGQGLEFLIYFQGNSAPDKSGLPSDRFSAERTGGSVSTLTIQRTQQEDSAVYLCASSTQSGGGTYEQYFGPGTRLTVT.

This clone occurred a few times. J is TRBJ2-5 and V is TRBV2, with no clear D. Germline V gives CDR1 SNHLY, CDR2 FYNNEI. This CDR3 spans 12 amino acids. V gave up 6 bases and J gave up 2 bases, with 7 bases separating them. The CDR3 reads CASRKEQETQYF. CDR3 in DNA: TGTGCCAGCAGAAAGGAGCAAGAGACCCAGTACTTC.

J is TRBJ2-5 and V is TRBV30, with D maybe TRBD2 (6 bases). CDR1 is GTSNPN and CDR2 is SVGIG in the germline V gene (reference sequence). The V gene lost 1 base and the J gene lost 5 bases, with 17 bases spanning the gap. This CDR3 spans 15 amino acids. As DNA, the CDR3 is TGTGCCTGGAGTGCGGGAGTCAGATCTTCGGAGACCCAGTACTTC. The encoded protein is CAWSAGVRSSETQYF.

As DNA, the CDR3 is TGTGCCAGCAGCCGTCAGGGGAGCACTGAAGCTTTCTTT. This translates into CASSRQGSTEAFF. V is TRBV6-1 and J is TRBJ1-1, with D maybe TRBD1 (6 bases). The V gene's germline CDR1 is MNHNS and CDR2 SASEGT. V was pared by 6 bases and J by 4 bases, with 12 bases between. The CDR3 covers 13 residues.

This clone has a handful of counts. The gene calls are TRBV30 and TRBJ1-1; D is uncertain. The CDR3 is 11 amino acids. V was cut by 3 bases and J by 10 bases, with 12 bases left in between. Germline-derived CDR1 and CDR2 are GTSNPN and SVGIG (reference sequence). Here the CDR3 DNA reads TGTGCCTGGAGCCTCGAGCGGGGAGCTTTCTTT. Translation gives CAWSLERGAFF.

This chain joins TRBV7-9 and TRBJ1-6, with D unresolved. The CDR3 covers 15 residues. Trimming took off 2 bases at V and 8 bases at J, with 13 bases between the two ends. From germline, CDR1 is SEHNR and CDR2 FQNEAQ (reference sequence). DNA of the CDR3: TGTGCCAGCAGCTTATCAGCCCTGGGTGATTCACCCCTCCACTTT. It yields the protein CASSLSALGDSPLHF. The whole variable domain, filled in from reference TRBV7-9 and TRBJ1-6, reads DTGVSQNPRHKITKRGQNVTFRCDPISEHNRLYWYRQTLGQGPEFLTYFQNEAQLEKSRLLSDRFSAERPKGSFSTLEIQRTEQGDSAMYLCASSLSALGDSPLHFGNGTRLTVT.

The chain uses TRBV28 and TRBJ1-1; 8 bases are a match to TRBD1. The CDR3 is 14 residues long. CDR1 and CDR2 from the germline V gene are MDHEN and SYDVKM. With 7 bases clipped from V and 1 base from J, the junction kept 5 bases outside the gene matches. CDR3 sequence (DNA): TGTGCCAGCACCTGGACAGGGCAGAACACTGAAGCTTTCTTT. This codes for CASTWTGQNTEAFF.

A remark on this clone: This sample includes further DNA sequences coding for the same CDR3. This chain uses TRBV6-5 with TRBJ2-3; 7 nucleotides agree with TRBD2. The CDR3 runs 15 residues. CDR1 and CDR2 (germline): MNHEY, SVGAGI. The V segment lost 2 bases and the J segment 2 bases; nucleotides outside the gene matches: 4. The CDR3 region is CASSYRAGSTDTQYF. As DNA, the CDR3 is TGTGCCAGCAGTTACCGAGCGGGGTCCACAGATACGCAGTATTTT.

The chain couples TRBV7-2 to TRBJ2-7, with D uncertain. Germline assignment: CDR1 SGHTA and CDR2 FQGNSA. This CDR3 is 11 amino acids long. Trimming removed 3 bases from V and 6 bases from J, with 6 bases in between. CDR3 region: CASSFDGEQYF. The CDR3 DNA reads TGTGCCAGCAGCTTTGACGGCGAGCAGTACTTC.

The V call is TRBV5-1, the J call TRBJ1-2; TRBD1 agrees at 9 bases. Germline values: CDR1 SGHRS, CDR2 YFSETQ. The V gene end was trimmed by 4 bases and the J gene end by 6 bases; junction bases not matched to a gene: 7. This CDR3 comprises 14 residues. The CDR3 DNA reads TGCGCCAGCAGCGAACCGGGACAGGGCGATGGCTACACCTTC. Translation: CASSEPGQGDGYTF.

This clone was found a few times. The chain links TRBV9 to TRBJ2-7, with 10 bases fitting TRBD1. J was trimmed by 9 bases and V by 3 bases; bases with no gene match: 6. Per the germline V gene, CDR1 is SGDLS and CDR2 is YYNGEE. The CDR3 consists of 13 residues. The CDR3 bases are TGTGCCAGCAGCGAGACAGGGGGCGCCGGGCAGTACTTC. This translates into CASSETGGAGQYF.

The chain links TRBV21-1 to TRBJ2-7; the table's D call TRBD2 went unverified against the DNA. TRBV21-1 is a documented pseudogene. The CDR3 is 16 amino acids. CDR3 residues: CASSKARLATFYEQYF. CDR3 DNA: TGTGCCAGCAGCAAAGCTAGGCTAGCGACCTTCTACGAGCAGTACTTC.

About this clone itself: Possible read error: a much larger clone is one base away. Other nucleotide sequences in the sample specify the same CDR3. The chain links TRBV11-2 to TRBJ2-5; D not certain. CDR1 and CDR2 from the germline V gene are SGHAT and FQNNGV. This CDR3 is built from 11 residues. V was cut by 1 base and J by 7 bases, with 4 bases left in between. CDR3 loop: CASSLGATQYF. DNA of the CDR3: TGTGCCAGCAGCTTAGGGGCGACCCAGTACTTC.

This chain links TRBV19 with TRBJ1-6; 11 positions agree with TRBD1. The V and J ends lost 8 bases and 14 bases, in that order; junction bases with no gene match: 17. The CDR3 is made up of 16 amino acids. Germline CDR1 reads LNHDA; CDR2 reads SQIVND (reference sequence). CDR3 bases: TGTGCCAGTCGAGATCCGGGACAGGGGGACCATAGGGCCCTCCACTTT. It codes for CASRDPGQGDHRALHF. The full variable domain, in which reference TRBV19 and TRBJ1-6 provide the parts outside the CDR3, is DGGITQSPKYLFRKEGQNVTLSCEQNLNHDAMYWYRQDPGQGLRLIYYSQIVNDFQKGDIAEGYSVSREKKESFPLTVTSAQKNPTAFYLCASRDPGQGDHRALHFGNGTRLTVT.

The table lists this clone with many counts. The V call is TRBV23-1, the J call TRBJ1-2; 9 bases are a match to TRBD1. TRBV23-1 qualifies as an ORF whose function is uncertain. Trimming at V came to 3 bases and at J to 5 bases, leaving 4 bases not matched to a gene. CDR3 length: 14 amino acids. The CDR3 nucleotides are TGCGCCAGCAGTCACCGACAGGGGGTATATGGCTACACCTTC. Encoded protein: CASSHRQGVYGYTF.

The chain employs TRBV2 and TRBJ1-1; TRBD1 matches 11 bases. The CDR3 is made up of 15 amino acids. V shed 10 bases, J shed 5 bases, and the junction held 12 bases outside the gene matches. Germline V gives CDR1 SNHLY, CDR2 FYNNEI. As DNA, the CDR3 is TGTGCCACGTCAGATTATGGGGACAGGGGGACTGAAGCTTTCTTT. This gives the protein CATSDYGDRGTEAFF.

The rearrangement joins TRBV12-1 to TRBJ1-2; the table gives TRBD1 as D, unverified against the DNA. TRBV12-1 is flagged as a pseudogene. CDR3 length: 14 amino acids. The CDR3 sequence: CASSSNRGLYGYTF. The CDR3 DNA sequence: TGTGCCAGCAGCTCGAACAGGGGCCTCTATGGCTACACCTTC.

The chain couples TRBV27 to TRBJ2-7, with D maybe TRBD1 (6 bases). The CDR3 spans 17 residues. V was cut by 6 bases and J by 6 bases, with 27 bases left in between. Germline values: CDR1 MNHEY, CDR2 SMNVEV (reference sequence). The CDR3 sequence is CASSLGGSSFLSGEQYF. Written as DNA, the CDR3 is TGTGCCAGCAGCCTAGGGGGAAGTTCTTTCCTGTCGGGCGAGCAGTACTTC.

The V call is TRBV5-1, the J call TRBJ2-6, with D uncertain. The CDR3 is made up of 15 amino acids. Trimming took off 2 bases at V and 2 bases at J, with 8 bases between the two ends. CDR1 and CDR2 (germline): SGHRS, YFSETQ. CDR3 coding DNA: TGCGCCAGCAGCTTCACATTAACTGGGGCCAACGTCCTGACTTTC. Translating gives CASSFTLTGANVLTF.

This clone was seen a few times. J is TRBJ1-4 and V is TRBV9; 9 nucleotides line up with TRBD1. Per the germline V gene, CDR1 is SGDLS and CDR2 is YYNGEE. This CDR3 has 15 residues. The V segment lost 0 bases and the J segment 7 bases; nucleotides outside the gene matches: 4. CDR3 protein: CASSVGGTGFEKLFF. For the CDR3, the DNA is TGTGCCAGCAGCGTAGGGGGGACAGGGTTTGAAAAACTGTTTTTT.

The chain joins TRBV9 to TRBJ2-1; perhaps TRBD2 as D (5 bases). The ends were cut back, 3 bases at V and 6 bases at J, with 13 bases in the middle. CDR3 length: 14 residues. Germline values: CDR1 SGDLS, CDR2 YYNGEE. The DNA for the CDR3 is TGTGCCAGCAGCGCCGACCCCCGGGGCAATGAGCAGTTCTTC. This encodes CASSADPRGNEQFF.

This chain connects TRBV30 to TRBJ1-6, with a weak D call TRBD1 (5 bases). Trimming stripped 4 bases from V and 9 bases from J, with 16 bases between. The germline V gene has CDR1 GTSNPN and CDR2 SVGIG (reference sequence). The CDR3 extends over 14 amino acids. CDR3 in amino acids: CAWTQGGVTSPLHF. CDR3 in DNA: TGTGCCTGGACCCAGGGAGGGGTAACTTCACCCCTCCACTTT.